This is a list of T cell receptor beta chains from one sample in a study of cytomegalovirus exposure and HLA in healthy donors. Profiling relied on immunoSEQ multiplex PCR, and the TCRdb table lists in-frame clones only, not all of them. The table shows 100,000 to 150,000 clones, with roughly 80% occurring only once. The material sequenced was PBMCs. These receptors originate from a male donor in good health and CMV-seronegative. Each CDR3 is given with its conserved first and last residue. D genes are given only for firm matches. Not every row has a clone size; where given, it reads once, few, many or a size class.

J | D | V | size | CDR3 | DNA
TRBJ1-2 | - | TRBV19 | - | CASTPSWGANYGYTF | TGTGCCAGTACTCCGTCGTGGGGGGCTAACTATGGCTACACCTTC
TRBJ2-3 | - | TRBV6-5 | - | CASSYLGAVGTDTQYF | TGTGCCAGCAGTTACTTAGGGGCTGTGGGCACAGATACGCAGTATTTT
TRBJ2-3 | TRBD1 | TRBV19 | - | CASKSGTGVLATDTQYF | TGTGCCTCAAAATCCGGGACAGGGGTTCTTGCGACAGATACGCAGTATTTT
TRBJ2-6 | - | TRBV9 | - | CASSVELRGTGANVLTF | TGTGCCAGCAGCGTAGAGTTACGGGGAACTGGGGCCAACGTCCTGACTTTC
TRBJ2-7 | - | TRBV6-6 | - | CASQPEGHRSYEQYF | TGTGCCAGCCAACCCGAGGGACACCGCTCCTACGAGCAGTACTTC
TRBJ2-1 | TRBD2 | TRBV4-1 | - | CASSQVGSGGANEQFF | TGCGCCAGCAGCCAAGTGGGTAGCGGGGGGGCCAATGAGCAGTTCTTC
TRBJ2-1 | TRBD2 | TRBV10-2 | - | CASSVFPSGSGSKTEQFF | TGCGCCAGCAGTGTTTTCCCGTCCGGGAGCGGGAGTAAGACTGAGCAGTTCTTC
TRBJ2-5 | - | TRBV5-6 | - | CASSLGQAGGETQYF | TGTGCCAGCAGCTTGGGACAGGCCGGGGGGGAGACCCAGTACTTC
TRBJ2-7 | TRBD2 | TRBV4-2 | few | CASSQLAGLAGAYEQYF | TGTGCCAGCAGCCAACTGGCGGGACTAGCGGGGGCCTACGAGCAGTACTTC
TRBJ2-5 | TRBD1 | TRBV5-1 | - | CASSGSTGGETQYF | TGCGCCAGCAGCGGGAGCACAGGGGGAGAGACCCAGTACTTC
TRBJ2-1 | TRBD2 | TRBV27 | - | CASSPGLAQGEQFF | TGTGCCAGCAGTCCCGGACTAGCGCAGGGTGAGCAGTTCTTC
TRBJ1-1 | - | TRBV6-5 | - | CASSTDRTTEAFF | TGTGCCAGCAGTACCGACAGGACCACTGAAGCTTTCTTT
TRBJ1-1 | TRBD1 | TRBV10-1 | - | CASGTGQDTEAFF | TGCGCCAGCGGGACAGGGCAGGACACTGAAGCTTTCTTT
TRBJ2-7 | - | TRBV4-1 | - | CASSLFHRGGNEQYF | TGCGCCAGCAGCCTATTCCACAGGGGAGGCAACGAGCAGTACTTC
TRBJ2-2 | - | TRBV7-9 | - | CASSPHTAGELFF | TGTGCCAGCAGCCCACATACCGCCGGGGAGCTGTTTTTT
TRBJ1-2 | - | TRBV6-1 | - | CASSEDSLYGYTF | TGTGCCAGCAGCGAGGACAGCCTCTATGGCTACACCTTC
TRBJ2-1 | - | TRBV5-1 | - | CASSLAGVTHNEQFF | TGCGCCAGCAGCTTGGCAGGGGTAACCCACAATGAGCAGTTCTTC
TRBJ2-3 | - | TRBV11-1 | few | CASSFVGFSRDTQYF | TGTGCCAGCAGCTTCGTGGGCTTTTCCCGGGATACGCAGTATTTT
TRBJ2-7 | - | TRBV28 | - | CASRQQGFEQYF | TGTGCCAGCAGACAACAGGGATTCGAGCAGTACTTC
TRBJ2-7 | - | TRBV7-3 | - | CASSQQPFSYEQYF | TGTGCCAGCAGCCAACAGCCTTTCTCCTACGAGCAGTACTTC
TRBJ2-1 | TRBD2 | TRBV12-5 | - | CASGFQGGLAGGPGNEQFF | TGTGCTAGTGGTTTCCAGGGGGGGCTAGCGGGAGGGCCGGGGAATGAGCAGTTCTTC
TRBJ1-2 | - | TRBV29-1 | - | CSVQDSSYGYTF | TGCAGCGTCCAGGACAGTTCCTATGGCTACACCTTC
TRBJ1-1 | TRBD1 | TRBV19 | few | CASRDRHTEAFF | TGTGCCAGCCGGGACAGACACACTGAAGCTTTCTTT
TRBJ2-7 | - | TRBV15 | - | CATSRYRESSEQYF | TGTGCCACCAGCAGGTACAGGGAATCCAGCGAGCAGTACTTC
TRBJ2-3 | TRBD2 | TRBV5-1 | - | CASSLNPPGLAGGFTSTDTQYF | TGCGCCAGCAGCTTAAACCCCCCGGGACTAGCGGGAGGGTTTACTAGCACAGATACGCAGTATTTT
TRBJ2-5 | TRBD1 | TRBV7-8 | few | CASSAQGEIPGETQYF | TGTGCCAGCAGCGCACAGGGGGAAATCCCGGGGGAGACCCAGTACTTC
TRBJ1-4 | TRBD1 | TRBV7-9 | once | CASSRPGQSEKLFF | TGTGCCAGCAGCAGACCGGGACAGAGCGAAAAACTGTTTTTT
TRBJ2-3 | TRBD2 | TRBV6-4 | - | CASSGKAGGPDTQYF | TGTGCCAGCAGTGGAAAAGCGGGAGGGCCAGATACGCAGTATTTT
TRBJ2-1 | TRBD1 | TRBV7-2 | - | CASSLSGQGGHEQFF | TGTGCCAGCAGCTTATCCGGACAGGGGGGCCATGAGCAGTTCTTC
TRBJ2-5 | - | TRBV5-1 | - | CASSLVGGQETQYF | TGCGCCAGCAGCTTGGTAGGGGGTCAAGAGACCCAGTACTTC
TRBJ1-2 | TRBD1 | TRBV19 | - | CASSIQGAGGYTF | TGTGCCAGTAGTATCCAGGGGGCAGGTGGCTACACCTTC
TRBJ2-7 | - | TRBV30 | - | CAWSQGIPYEQYF | TGTGCCTGGTCGCAGGGAATACCTTACGAGCAGTACTTC
TRBJ1-1 | TRBD1 | TRBV11-2 | - | CASSLPGQGGWTEAFF | TGTGCCAGCAGCTTACCGGGACAGGGGGGATGGACTGAAGCTTTCTTT
TRBJ2-2 | TRBD2 | TRBV4-3 | - | CATREGGTGELFF | TGCGCCACACGGGAGGGAGGGACCGGGGAGCTGTTTTTT
TRBJ2-1 | TRBD2 | TRBV6-5 | - | CASGAGGGNEQFF | TGTGCCAGCGGAGCGGGGGGGGGCAATGAGCAGTTCTTC
TRBJ1-1 | TRBD1 | TRBV29-1 | few | CSVEPAGTGEAFF | TGCAGCGTTGAACCTGCCGGGACAGGTGAAGCTTTCTTT
TRBJ1-1 | - | TRBV28 | - | CASSTKGKRNTEAFF | TGTGCCAGCAGCACCAAGGGGAAGAGGAACACTGAAGCTTTCTTT
TRBJ2-3 | TRBD2 | TRBV9 | - | CASSSSGGVITDTQYF | TGTGCCAGCAGCTCTAGCGGGGGGGTAATCACAGATACGCAGTATTTT
TRBJ1-4 | TRBD1 | TRBV4-2 | - | CASSQDFYGTGRSELFF | TGTGCCAGCAGCCAAGACTTTTATGGGACAGGGAGATCAGAACTGTTTTTT
TRBJ1-2 | - | TRBV2 | - | CASTREDYGYTF | TGTGCCAGCACCCGGGAGGACTATGGCTACACCTTC
TRBJ2-2 | TRBD1 | TRBV7-9 | - | CASTHQQTGDGEELFF | TGTGCCAGCACCCACCAACAGACAGGGGACGGAGAGGAGCTGTTTTTT
TRBJ1-1 | - | TRBV10-3 | - | CAISDGTVSTEAFF | TGTGCCATCAGTGATGGGACTGTCAGCACTGAAGCTTTCTTT
TRBJ2-7 | - | TRBV5-1 | - | CASSPGPPTDEQYF | TGCGCCAGCAGCCCAGGGCCTCCTACGGACGAGCAGTACTTC
TRBJ2-5 | - | TRBV2 | - | CASSEYIETQYF | TGTGCCAGCAGTGAATATATAGAGACCCAGTACTTC
TRBJ2-1 | TRBD2 | TRBV7-9 | - | CASSLPSGYNEQFF | TGTGCCAGCAGCTTGCCTAGCGGATACAATGAGCAGTTCTTC
TRBJ1-4 | TRBD1 | TRBV6-6 | few | CASRQGVNYEKLFF | TGTGCCAGCAGGCAGGGGGTCAACTATGAAAAACTGTTTTTT
TRBJ1-4 | - | TRBV10-3 | - | CAISGGANEKLFF | TGTGCCATCAGCGGCGGGGCTAATGAAAAACTGTTTTTT
TRBJ2-4 | - | TRBV7-9 | - | CASSLSTLAKNIQYF | TGTGCCAGCAGCCTTTCGACACTAGCCAAAAACATTCAGTACTTC
TRBJ2-2 | TRBD1 | TRBV11-2 | - | CASSFSRGLTGELFF | TGTGCCAGCAGCTTCTCCAGGGGGCTCACCGGGGAGCTGTTTTTT
TRBJ1-2 | - | TRBV30 | - | CACYLRGGYTF | TGTGCCTGTTACCTACGGGGTGGCTACACCTTC
TRBJ2-3 | TRBD1 | TRBV27 | - | CASSALAGGAGTDTQYF | TGTGCCAGCAGTGCCCTTGCAGGGGGCGCGGGCACAGATACGCAGTATTTT
TRBJ2-3 | TRBD2 | TRBV6-6 | - | CASRPIAGRTDTQYF | TGTGCCAGCAGGCCTATAGCGGGCCGCACAGATACGCAGTATTTT
TRBJ1-1 | TRBD1 | TRBV9 | - | CASGTGLMNTEAFF | TGTGCCAGCGGGACAGGGCTTATGAACACTGAAGCTTTCTTT